These T cell receptor beta chains were read from a single sample in a study of CD8 T cells in ankylosing spondylitis. TCRdb analysed the 5' RACE reads with MiXCR anew, one entry per CDR3 protein. The sample records more than 650,000 distinct CDR3 sequences, 10% to 15% being singletons. Sequenced: blood, either unsorted or a sorted T cell fraction (not recorded which). Receptors were obtained from a male donor with ankylosing spondylitis. Both conserved end residues are part of each CDR3. Each record gives: D gene, V gene, J gene, clone size, CDR3 DNA, CDR3 protein. A D gene is named only where the DNA matches it firmly. Expanded clones get a size class; other rows say once, few or many, or leave the size out.

NA,TRBV5-1,TRBJ2-1,few,TGCGCCAGCAGCTTAGGTCGCTCGAACTACAATGAGCAGTTCTTC,CASSLGRSNYNEQFF
NA,TRBV12-3/TRBV12-4,TRBJ1-5,many,TGTGCCAGCAGTTTAGCGCAAGGTCAGCCCCAGCATTTT,CASSLAQGQPQHF
TRBD2,TRBV20-1,TRBJ2-5,few,TGCAGTGCTTTTCTAGCGGGAGGTGGGGAGACCCAGTACTTC,CSAFLAGGGETQYF
NA,TRBV28,TRBJ2-7,NA,TGTGCCAGCAGTTTTTACAGGTCCTCCTACGAGCAGTACTTC,CASSFYRSSYEQYF
TRBD2,TRBV20-1,TRBJ2-1,NA,TGCAGTGCTAGACTTCTACTAGCGGGGCTCTACAATGAGCAGTTCTTC,CSARLLLAGLYNEQFF
TRBD2,TRBV7-3,TRBJ2-7,NA,TGTGCCAGCAGCTTAAGGGGCCAGGGAGGGGACGAGCAGTACTTC,CASSLRGQGGDEQYF
NA,TRBV19,TRBJ1-1,few,TGTGCCAGTAGTATTTTAGGGAACACTGAAGCTTTCTTT,CASSILGNTEAFF
NA,TRBV5-1,TRBJ2-7,few,TGCGCCAGCAGGGGCAGCACCTACGAGCAGTACTTC,CASRGSTYEQYF
NA,TRBV7-2,TRBJ2-5,NA,TGTGCCAGCAGCTTAGTCTGGACACAAGAGACCCAGTACTTC,CASSLVWTQETQYF
NA,TRBV7-3,TRBJ2-7,NA,TGTGCCAGCAGCTTATGGCCGTCCCCCTACGAGCAGTACTTC,CASSLWPSPYEQYF
TRBD1,TRBV20-1,TRBJ1-2,many,TGCAGCATCGGGACAGATAACTATGGCTACACCTTC,CSIGTDNYGYTF
NA,TRBV20-1,TRBJ1-1,NA,TGCAGTGCTAGCCAGGGAGGGAATTACGAAGCTTTCTTT,CSASQGGNYEAFF
NA,TRBV29-1,TRBJ1-3,many,TGCAGCGTCCGGGACAGAAACACCATATATTTT,CSVRDRNTIYF
NA,TRBV18,TRBJ1-1,NA,TGTGCCAGCTCACCAATTGGTGGTGGCACCCCGGGAACTGAAGCTTTCTTT,CASSPIGGGTPGTEAFF
NA,TRBV29-1,TRBJ1-1,many,TGCAGCGTTTGCCAGAGGAACACTGAAGCTTTCTTT,CSVCQRNTEAFF
TRBD2,TRBV7-9,TRBJ2-1,NA,TGTGCCAGCAGCTTAGCCTCTACTAGCGGGGGACGGTTCTTC,CASSLASTSGGRFF
TRBD2,TRBV29-1,TRBJ2-3,few,TGCAGCGTTGACGAAACCGGGACTAGCGGGAGCCCAGATACGCAGTATTTT,CSVDETGTSGSPDTQYF
TRBD1,TRBV7-2,TRBJ2-7,few,TGTGCCAGCAGCTTAAGGGGACAGGGGTTCTACGAGCAGTACTTC,CASSLRGQGFYEQYF
NA,TRBV19,TRBJ2-3,NA,TGTGCCAGTAGTATAGACCCCCGTCCCCCAGATACGCAGTATTTT,CASSIDPRPPDTQYF
NA,TRBV10-3,TRBJ1-3,few,TGTGCCATCAGGGAACCAGGGAGCTCTGGAAACACCATATATTTT,CAIREPGSSGNTIYF
NA,TRBV2,TRBJ2-2,NA,TGTGCCAGCAGTGAACTGACCGCGAACACCGGGGAGCTGTTTTTT,CASSELTANTGELFF
NA,TRBV4-1,TRBJ2-7,few,TGCGCCAGCAGCCAAGATGCACGGGCACAGCAGTACTTC,CASSQDARAQQYF
NA,TRBV5-1,TRBJ2-5,NA,TGCGCCAGCAGCCCCGGCCACATCCAAGAGACCCAGTACTTC,CASSPGHIQETQYF
NA,TRBV5-1,TRBJ1-2,many,TGCGCCAGCAGCTCGACAGGAGCAGATGGCTACACCTTC,CASSSTGADGYTF
NA,TRBV30,TRBJ1-1,NA,TGTGCCTGGAGTGGGTCCTCTGAAGCTTTCTTT,CAWSGSSEAFF
NA,TRBV4-3,TRBJ1-5,NA,TGCGCCAGCAGCCAAGTCCTGCCCCAGCATTTT,CASSQVLPQHF
NA,TRBV18,TRBJ1-5,NA,TGTGCCAGCTCCCCGGACCAAGGGCCAAATCAGCCCCAGCATTTT,CASSPDQGPNQPQHF
TRBD1,TRBV27,TRBJ2-7,few,TGTGCCAGCAGTTCCCTAGGGACAGCTACCTACGAGCAGTACTTC,CASSSLGTATYEQYF
NA,TRBV15,TRBJ1-2,NA,TGTGCCACCAGCCCAGGGGCGCCTGACTATGGCTACACCTTC,CATSPGAPDYGYTF
NA,TRBV7-9,TRBJ2-5,few,TGTGCCAGCAGCCCCCGGGATCGGGGGACCCAGTACTTC,CASSPRDRGTQYF
NA,TRBV20-1,TRBJ1-2,NA,TGCAGTGCTAGTTCGGTGCTTGGCTACACCTTC,CSASSVLGYTF
NA,TRBV15,TRBJ1-3,few,TGTGCCACCAGCAGAGCGGGGGGAAACACCATATATTTT,CATSRAGGNTIYF
NA,TRBV11-2,TRBJ2-7,few,TGTGCCAGCAGCCCTCTCGAACGGCGGAGCTACGAGCAGTACTTC,CASSPLERRSYEQYF
TRBD1,TRBV6-2/TRBV6-3,TRBJ2-6,NA,TGTGCCAGCATTGGGACAGGGGTCTCTGGGGCCAACGTCCTGACTTTC,CASIGTGVSGANVLTF
NA,TRBV2,TRBJ2-1,NA,TGTGCCAGCAGTGCCCGGACCGTTTATGATCGGAATGAGCAGTTCTTC,CASSARTVYDRNEQFF
NA,TRBV7-2,TRBJ2-3,many,TGTGCCAGCAGCCCTTACGCGGGGTCGGATACGCAGTATTTT,CASSPYAGSDTQYF
TRBD1,TRBV5-5,TRBJ2-1,few,TGTGCCAGCAGCCCAGCCTTAGGGACAGGGCGCTACAATGAGCAGTTCTTC,CASSPALGTGRYNEQFF
TRBD1,TRBV5-1,TRBJ1-1,few,TGCGCCAGCAGCTACGACAGGGTTAGCACTGAAGCTTTCTTT,CASSYDRVSTEAFF
NA,TRBV20-1,TRBJ1-3,NA,TGCAGTGCTAGACCCCCGGGAAACACCATATATTTT,CSARPPGNTIYF
TRBD2,TRBV7-2,TRBJ2-7,NA,TGTGCCAGCAGCTTAAGGACTAGCGAGGCCTACGAGCAGTACTTC,CASSLRTSEAYEQYF
NA,TRBV7-2,TRBJ1-2,many,TGTGCCAGCAGCTTGCATCCGACGGCTGCTAACTATGGCTACACCTTC,CASSLHPTAANYGYTF
TRBD1,TRBV7-2,TRBJ1-2,many,TGTGCCAGCAGCTCAGGGGGGCCCGGCTATGGCTACACCTTC,CASSSGGPGYGYTF
NA,TRBV7-2,TRBJ1-1,NA,TGTGCCAGCAGCTTAAGGGGAAGTCAAGCTTTCTTT,CASSLRGSQAFF
NA,TRBV29-1,TRBJ2-7,NA,TGCAGCGTTGCACGGGGTTCGAAACCTCCCTACGAGCAGTACTTC,CSVARGSKPPYEQYF
NA,TRBV15,TRBJ2-3,NA,TGTGCCACCAGGCCAGACTATTCCACAGATACGCAGTATTTT,CATRPDYSTDTQYF
NA,TRBV7-2,TRBJ2-7,few,TGTGCCAGCAGCTTAGCCGGAGGGACTTACGACGAGCAGTACTTC,CASSLAGGTYDEQYF
NA,TRBV20-1,TRBJ2-2,many,TGCAGTGCTCGCAGGGGTAACACCGGGGAGCTGTTTTTT,CSARRGNTGELFF